This T cell receptor (beta chain) was observed in a study of technical replicates of blood from a few donors. Method: immunoSEQ multiplex PCR; TCRdb's copy keeps in-frame clones and lacks some. The data contain more than 65,000 clones, nearly 98% of them singletons. V gave up 2 bases and J gave up 0 bases, with 14 bases separating them. CDR3 size: 16 residues. The V gene's germline CDR1 is SNHLY and CDR2 FYNNEI. Source material: T cells isolated from PBMCs. J is TRBJ2-7 and V is TRBV2; possible D gene TRBD2, 5 bases. The sequence derives from a human donor in good health. The DNA of the CDR3 is TGTGCCAGCAGTGAATTCCGGGGATCCCTCTCCTACGAGCAGTACTTC. Its translation: CASSEFRGSLSYEQYF.